This is a list of T cell receptor beta chains from one sample in a study of CD8 T cells in ankylosing spondylitis. Each CDR3 protein gets one entry after TCRdb re-called the 5' RACE reads with MiXCR. The table shows 200,000 to 250,000 distinct CDR3 sequences, with around 25% occurring only once. The source material was blood, either unsorted or a sorted T cell fraction (not recorded which). The receptors were gathered from a male donor with ankylosing spondylitis or in good health (not recorded which). CDR3s leave out the opening cysteine and the closing phenylalanine or tryptophan.

V gene | CDR3 protein
TRBV7-3 | ASSLTFGQGGADTQY
TRBV6-5 | ASRLGLARNNEQF
TRBV5-1 | ASSLAGLAGDEQF
TRBV20-1 | SARDPRSGTDSNQPQH
TRBV5-5 | ASSLASGLRYNEQF
TRBV29-1 | SAPNWGPSGEEETQY
TRBV12-3/TRBV12-4 | ASSSSGTSGRVY
TRBV6-2/TRBV6-3 | ASRNSWQSYEQY
TRBV20-1 | SASRDTRKTANTEAF
TRBV7-2 | ASSPGAPYGAF
TRBV4-3 | ASSQFLGQGGETQY
TRBV27 | ASSLSGIRDEQY
TRBV7-8 | ASSGKSSYNEQF
TRBV3-1 | ASSQAKGRQAEQY
TRBV29-1 | SVHLRADEQY
TRBV4-1 | ASSQTGSGGYT
TRBV20-1 | SASRNPFYEQY
TRBV12-3/TRBV12-4 | ASSPGSPGEPQH
TRBV5-1 | ASSIGGLEQF
TRBV5-1 | ASSFISYNEQF
TRBV20-1 | SASGLAGGSSSYNEQF
TRBV20-1 | SAATGGSSYNEQF
TRBV20-1 | SANTRGRVDTQY
TRBV7-9 | ASSFQGSGNTIY
TRBV6-1 | ASSPLERSYNEQF
TRBV20-1 | SARPRSLNTEAF
TRBV7-3 | ASSLRDRTHNEQF
TRBV6-5 | ASSAVHEQF
TRBV20-1 | SARVSRRQGATYEQY
TRBV20-1 | SALPTSGKHETQY
TRBV12-3/TRBV12-4 | ATSLGVQPQH
TRBV20-1 | SARVASGTPLRYEQY
TRBV29-1 | SVAGLTSGNTIY
TRBV12-3/TRBV12-4 | ASSRLAGHSYEQY
TRBV12-3/TRBV12-4 | ASSFPSGSPGELF
TRBV10-3 | ATRTGLAKNIQY
TRBV20-1 | SAREDGLAGYNEQF
TRBV20-1 | SARPAGGMNTEAF
TRBV12-3/TRBV12-4 | ASSWTGKNTEAF
TRBV20-1 | SAAPPTRVNTGELF
TRBV20-1 | SALLATDTQY
TRBV7-2 | ASSRRGQGKTEAF
TRBV3-1 | ASSQLGANTEAF
TRBV12-3/TRBV12-4 | ASSKTANMNTEAF
TRBV10-3 | AISGPTGSRDYEQY